Here is one TCR beta chain with its context. The TCR cDNA carried a universal primer site and UMIs from 5'RACE template switching. A single record per CDR3 protein comes from TCRdb applying MiXCR to the 5' RACE reads. The sample contains 550,000 or so distinct CDR3 sequences, about 19% of which appear only once. The sample is drawn from a study of T cells after yellow fever vaccination. V lost 4 bases, J lost 13 bases, and 13 bases lay in between. CDR1 is MNHEY, CDR2 SVGEGT, per germline. The CDR3 sequence is 12 residues long. Sequenced here: PBMCs, sampled 15 days after the yellow fever booster vaccination. The sequence was obtained from a young man who received the YFV17D yellow fever vaccine. The genes are TRBV6-2 or TRBV6-3 and TRBJ1-4; D is unresolved. The CDR3 protein is CASSSYDRRLFF. In DNA form, the CDR3 reads TGTGCCAGCAGTTCCTATGATCGAAGACTGTTTTTT.